This entry lists 18 T cell receptor beta chains sequenced from one sample in a study of CD8+ T cells in alopecia areata. Once RNA had been extracted, it was reverse transcribed into cDNA to act as the sequencing template. Some clones are missing from TCRdb's copy, which holds only in-frame ones; the method was immunoSEQ multiplex PCR. The sample carries 150,000 to 200,000 clones, 50% to 60% recorded once. Specified treatment: oral pan-JAK inhibitor, 5-10 mg twice daily. This specimen was CD4+ T cells sorted from blood, taken at week 4, from a patient treated with tofacitinib. Source of these receptors: a human donor with alopecia areata.

This clone was detected a few times. CDR3 sequence: CSVEEQHTQPGEQYF. The CDR3 DNA reads TGCAGCGTTGAGGAGCAGCATACCCAACCGGGGGAGCAGTACTTC. V gene TRBV29-1 combines with J gene TRBJ2-7; D perhaps matches TRBD2 (5 bases). The CDR3 is made up of 15 amino acids. Germline assignment: CDR1 SQVTM and CDR2 ANQGSEA. V was pared by 3 bases and J by 7 bases, with 22 bases between.

V gene TRBV9 combines with J gene TRBJ1-1, with unresolved D. Germline V gives CDR1 SGDLS, CDR2 YYNGEE. The CDR3 runs to 13 residues. V was pared by 2 bases and J by 3 bases, with 8 bases between. The CDR3, as DNA: TGTGCCAGCAGCGTGTGGGGAGACACTGAAGCTTTCTTT. It specifies CASSVWGDTEAFF.

This clone was detected a few times. In DNA form, the CDR3 reads TGCGCCAGCAGCCAAGAGACAGGGGGGAACACCGGGGAGCTGTTTTTT. As protein: CASSQETGGNTGELFF. The chain couples TRBV4-3 to TRBJ2-2, with 9 bases fitting TRBD1. The CDR3 loop spans 16 amino acids. From germline, CDR1 is LGHNA and CDR2 YSLEER. V trimming: 0 bases; J trimming: 1 base; junction bases outside the gene matches: 0.

This clone was counted a few times. The chain joins TRBV14 to TRBJ1-5; D unresolved. There are 16 residues in the CDR3. The ends were cut back, 5 bases at V and 3 bases at J, with 17 bases in the middle. Germline-derived CDR1 and CDR2 are SGHDN and FVKESK. CDR3 DNA sequence: TGTGCCAGCAGCGCTTATAGGTCTGTATACAATCAGCCCCAGCATTTT. This sequence encodes CASSAYRSVYNQPQHF.

The CDR3 sequence: CSVVMDRNQPQHF. In DNA form, the CDR3 reads TGCAGCGTTGTAATGGACAGGAATCAGCCCCAGCATTTT. This sequence joins TRBV29-1 and TRBJ1-5, with TRBD1 matching 7 bases. The V and J ends lost 4 bases and 4 bases, in that order; junction bases with no gene match: 4. Germline CDR1 SQVTM, CDR2 ANQGSEA. This CDR3 has 13 residues.

Remarks on this clone: One end of the junction fails to match germline, which may point to a read error. V is TRBV29-1 and J is TRBJ1-6; 9 bases map to TRBD1. CDR1 is SQVTM and CDR2 is ANQGSEA in the germline V gene. The CDR3 is 15 residues long. DNA of the CDR3: TGCAGCGTTGGTTTAGAGACAGGGGGTAATTCACCCCTCCGCTTT. It encodes CSVGLETGGNSPLRF.

This clone was counted a single time. V is TRBV30 and J is TRBJ1-5, with D uncertain. Trimming took 2 bases from V and 2 from J, leaving 7 bases between them. This CDR3 is built from 13 residues. Germline V lookup: CDR1 GTSNPN, CDR2 SVGIG (reference sequence). CDR3: CAWSLWGNQPQHF. The CDR3 nucleotides read TGTGCCTGGAGTCTCTGGGGCAATCAGCCCCAGCATTTT. Full variable domain (outside the CDR3, taken from reference TRBV30 and TRBJ1-5): SQTIHQWPATLVQPVGSPLSLECTVEGTSNPNLYWYRQAAGRGLQLLFYSVGIGQISSEVPQNLSASRPQDRQFILSSKKLLLSDSGFYLCAWSLWGNQPQHFGDGTRLSIL.

This clone was detected a few times. In DNA form, the CDR3 reads TGTGCCAGCAGCTCCGACCGGTACCAAGAGACCCAGTACTTC. It is translated as CASSSDRYQETQYF. The rearrangement uses TRBV11-1 and TRBJ2-5; D not resolved. CDR3 length: 14 amino acids. The germline V gene encodes CDR1 SGHAT and CDR2 FQDESV (reference sequence). The germline V and J ends were trimmed by 4 bases and 0 bases, with 9 bases remaining between them.

This sequence joins TRBV7-9 and TRBJ2-5, with D unresolved. CDR1 is SEHNR, CDR2 FQNEAQ, per germline (reference sequence). The germline V and J ends were trimmed by 5 bases and 4 bases, with 5 bases remaining between them. The CDR3 length is 11 residues. For the CDR3, the DNA is TGTGCCAGCAGCCCGGCAGAGACCCAGTACTTC. This encodes CASSPAETQYF.

The J gene is TRBJ1-6, the V gene TRBV7-8; 12 bases match TRBD1. CDR1 is SGHVS, CDR2 FQNEAQ, per germline. The J segment lost 7 bases and the V segment lost 4 bases, leaving 8 bases of the junction unmatched. This CDR3 has 17 amino acids. For the CDR3, the DNA is TGTGCCAGCAGCTGCCGGGACAGGGGGCCTTGCAATTCACCCCTCCACTTT. It specifies CASSCRDRGPCNSPLHF.

V is TRBV2 and J is TRBJ2-2, with no clear D. Trimming took off 5 bases at V and 4 bases at J, with 11 bases between the two ends. CDR1 and CDR2 (germline): SNHLY, FYNNEI. This CDR3 comprises 14 residues. The chain's CDR3 is CASSKGPATGELFF. DNA for the CDR3: TGTGCCAGCAGTAAGGGCCCGGCCACCGGGGAGCTGTTTTTT.

The CDR3 spells CASSPVYGELFF. The CDR3 bases are TGTGCCAGCAGTCCCGTCTACGGGGAGCTGTTTTTT. The chain links TRBV2 to TRBJ2-2; D remains unclear. This CDR3 region has 12 residues. Trimming shortened V by 5 bases and J by 7 bases, and 8 bases separated the two germline ends. CDR1 and CDR2 (germline): SNHLY, FYNNEI.

The genes are TRBV4-1 and TRBJ1-5, with TRBD1 as a possible D gene (5 bases). This CDR3 has 15 residues. CDR1 MGHRA and CDR2 YSYEKL come from the germline V gene. Trimming cost V 7 bases and J 9 bases, with 22 bases left between them. CDR3 coding DNA: TGCGCCAGCACCATCACCGAGGGGCCCTGGGCGCCCCAGCATTTT. Translated: CASTITEGPWAPQHF.

This chain uses TRBV7-8 with TRBJ2-3, with D tentatively TRBD1 or TRBD2 (5 bases each). The CDR3 loop spans 15 amino acids. Trimming left V 7 bases short and J 1 base short, with 15 bases between. Germline V gene sequence: CDR1 SGHVS, CDR2 FQNEAQ. CDR3 protein: CASIPSGTGTDTQYF. The CDR3 DNA is TGTGCCAGCATCCCCTCCGGGACGGGCACAGATACGCAGTATTTT.

This sequence joins TRBV5-1 and TRBJ1-5; D gene uncertain. V was cut by 0 bases and J by 0 bases, with 10 bases left in between. Germline loops: CDR1 SGHRS, CDR2 YFSETQ. There are 16 residues in the CDR3. The CDR3 reads CASSLVGPYSNQPQHF. CDR3 nucleotide sequence: TGCGCCAGCAGCTTGGTAGGACCCTATAGCAATCAGCCCCAGCATTTT.

This chain uses TRBV7-2 with TRBJ2-5; D unresolved. Germline V gives CDR1 SGHTA, CDR2 FQGNSA. V lost 1 base, J lost 1 base, and 7 bases lay in between. There are 14 residues in the CDR3. CDR3: CASSLEASQETQYF. The CDR3 nucleotides are TGTGCCAGCAGCTTAGAGGCTAGCCAAGAGACCCAGTACTTC.

This clone was detected once. The rearrangement uses TRBV11-2 and TRBJ1-6; possible D gene TRBD1, 5 bases. V lost 8 bases, J lost 8 bases, and 19 bases lay in between. CDR3 length equals 15 residues. The V gene's germline CDR1 is SGHAT and CDR2 FQNNGV. CDR3 coding DNA: TGTGCCAGCGGCTCCCGGGGCATTGGTGATTCACCCCTCCACTTT. Protein product: CASGSRGIGDSPLHF.

This clone was found a few times. The chain carries TRBV28 and TRBJ1-3; possibly TRBD1 for D (5 bases). CDR1 is MDHEN and CDR2 is SYDVKM in the germline V gene. Trimming took 2 bases from V and 4 from J, leaving 9 bases between them. There are 14 residues in the CDR3. This CDR3 reads CASSLQGWGNTIYF. In DNA, the CDR3 is TGTGCCAGCAGTTTACAGGGATGGGGAAACACCATATATTTT. The full variable domain, with the rest looked up from reference TRBV28 and TRBJ1-3, is DVKVTQSSRYLVKRTGEKVFLECVQDMDHENMFWYRQDPGLGLRLIYFSYDVKMKEKGDIPEGYSVSREKKERFSLILESASTNQTSMYLCASSLQGWGNTIYFGEGSWLTVV.